The present T cell receptor (beta chain) was sequenced within a study of cytomegalovirus exposure and HLA in healthy donors (dated by TCRdb to about 2017). General notes on the study: An earlier analysis of a few hundred of the donors reported 276 Gb of sequence data and 90 million to 120 million unique TCR beta sequences obtained from around 170 million T cells. Roughly 300 gigabases of sequencing data and 70 million to 85 million unique TCR sequences were included in an early release covering around 600 HLA-typed donors. Of the approximately 400 genotyped donors, approximately 83% fell in the genetic ancestry cluster associated with self-reported Caucasian donors. The study aimed to test whether cataloging public T cell receptors could reveal signatures of past pathogen exposure. Using immunosequencing, the study profiled T cell repertoires from about 650 subjects and related those repertoires to cytomegalovirus serostatus. Along with the approximately 700-subject first cohort, a separate validation cohort of around 120 different subjects was used. The study combined high-throughput TCR immunosequencing, statistical association of individual TCRs with disease status, and machine learning to predict cytomegalovirus infection status. In a later analysis, previously published TCR beta repertoires from roughly 710 donors were re-analyzed and high-resolution HLA genotyping was added so that TCR occurrence patterns could be studied. Rather than drawing on any new phenotypic data, the later analysis identified candidate immune exposures from TCR beta sequences and the way those sequences occurred across donors. To decide whether each TCR beta V gene segment behaved as functional or pseudogenic, an earlier analysis of some 600 of the donors relied on high-throughput TCR beta sequencing. Donor age, sex, ethnicity and CMV serostatus were compiled together with the repertoire data. A later genetic analysis used genome-wide SNP genotypes for about 55% of the 666 donors, treating that subset as a discovery cohort. Every discovery cohort repertoire had been produced on one sequencing platform. Both class I and class II loci were covered by HLA typing, at four-digit resolution. The number of typed donors differed by locus: 629-630 for A, B, C, DRB1 and DQB1; 522 for DQA1; 600 to 610 for DPA1; and 450 to 480 for DPB1. A few DR-DQ haplotypes were handled as single units for association and clustering because linkage in the cohort was strong. On average, roughly 250,000 unique TCR beta nucleotide sequences were sequenced per donor among a few hundred genotyped donors of the cohort, with roughly 18% of those sequences being non-productive. The full study reports these points: The study listed 170 or so TCR beta chains as associated with cytomegalovirus. A few of the identified cytomegalovirus-associated TCR beta chains were confirmed in vitro to be specific for cytomegalovirus antigens. An earlier analysis of 587 of the donors showed that most TCR beta V segments appeared in productive rearrangements either about 87% or about 30% of the time, which broadly matched IMGT annotations. Assigning TCR associations to individual alleles was difficult when HLA alleles, especially DR and DQ, strongly co-occurred. Specific HLA alleles were associated with 15,000 to 20,000 TCR beta sequences at a false discovery rate of 0.05 in a later analysis. Presence/absence analyses assumed roughly uniform sequencing depth across donors, an assumption that may not hold. In a later analysis, the rate of TCR association differed among HLA loci, with DRB1 alleles having the most associated TCRs and HLA-C alleles having the fewest. Cytomegalovirus status was reported to be diagnosed by the classifier with high specificity and sensitivity in both the original and validation cohorts. HLA typing was unavailable for some donors at each locus, so association tests used only the typed subset. Compared with the roughly 670-donor mean, donors in an Asian-associated ancestry cluster had fewer N-insertions in productive TCRs, according to a later genetic analysis. For the cohort, immune exposure information was limited to CMV serostatus. A further reported finding was that TCR beta sequences accurately predicted the HLA-A and HLA-B alleles for most subjects in the first cohort. Some IMGT-functional V segments, including TRBV6-2 and TRBV6-3, could not be told apart with the 87-base-pair reads, so those segments were excluded. According to a later analysis, most CMV-associated TCR beta chains appeared to be HLA-restricted, and the HLA associations seemed to be driven largely by CMV exposure. Linkage disequilibrium might explain the correlated functional status among segregating V segments, but an unknown experimental factor could not be excluded. Roughly 15 rarely observed V segments, including chromosome 9 orphons, were excluded from the earlier analysis of several hundred of the donors because counts were too low. A group of highly shared sequence variants was considered likely to be a technical artifact of the sequencing pipeline. The authors suggested that the approach could potentially be generalized to other disease states and immunological phenotypes. Most TCR sequences were seen in very few donors, while some public TCRs were found in many individuals. Only TCR beta chains were sequenced in this cohort, and the absence of alpha or paired-chain data limited detectable features. A later genetic analysis associated a missense DCLRE1C variant with V-gene and J-gene trimming of TCR beta chains, and an independent cohort replicated the association. A later analysis found that HLA-associated TCR beta chains were more clonally expanded and had lower generation probabilities than equally common non-associated chains. A later analysis reported that several top co-occurrence clusters appeared linked to parvovirus B19, influenza, CMV and Epstein-Barr virus.

Concerning this clone itself: Its specific antigen is unknown. No quality values exist for individual bases; no much larger clone is one base distant.

Libraries came from the immunoSEQ multiplex PCR assay. For the multiplex PCR, a mixture combining 60 forward primers for TCR Vbeta segments and 13 reverse primers for TCR Jbeta segments was used. A multiplex PCR assay on genomic DNA amplified the CDR3 region of rearranged TCR beta genes. The amplified TCR beta libraries were sequenced on the Illumina HiSeq System as 87-base-pair reads. In the authors' own workflow: Across the roughly 600 repertoires, a later analysis counted 75 million to 90 million unique TCR beta chains, approximately 12 million of which were shared by at least two donors. A nearest-neighbor algorithm error-corrected the raw reads and collapsed the reads into unique sequences, merging closely related sequences to remove PCR and sequencing errors. V, D and J gene segments were assigned by aligning CDR3 sequences to IMGT reference sequences. Each retained sequence needed at least a six-nucleotide match to both a V gene segment and a J gene segment. A rearrangement was called productive if the CDR3 had no stop codons and remained in frame with V and J, and every other rearrangement was called non-productive. CDR3 was defined by IMGT convention, running from the second conserved V-encoded cysteine to the conserved J-encoded phenylalanine. Sequences without an unambiguous match to a single V gene segment were excluded from the earlier analysis of several hundred of the donors. An earlier analysis of a few hundred of the donors classified V segments as functional when productive rearrangements were above 56.7% and as segregating when the standard deviation between donors was above 5%. A statistical classification framework was built for diagnosing cytomegalovirus status from the catalog of TCR beta chain sequences. A later analysis assigned V and J genes by comparing TCR nucleotide sequences with IMGT/GENE-DB human TR gene sequences. Using the TCRdist pipeline, a later analysis assigned CDR3 sequences along with most-parsimonious VDJ recombination scenarios. In a later analysis, each TCR beta chain was defined by its CDR3 amino acid sequence together with its V-gene family, and reads without a unique V-gene family were excluded. To address suspected cross-contamination and a sequencing artifact, a later analysis removed around 590 highly shared, low-generation-probability nucleotide sequences. A later analysis calculated a clonal expansion index for each public chain from normalized within-repertoire ranks of inferred template counts. In a later analysis, generation probabilities were computed using a VDJ recombination model fitted to out-of-frame rearrangements, and the results were checked against IGoR. A later analysis scored TCR-TCR, TCR-HLA and TCR-CMV co-occurrence with hypergeometric tests, applying a repertoire-size bias correction to TCR pairs. A later analysis estimated false discovery rates by permuting HLA or CMV assignments 20 times. In a later analysis, co-occurring TCRs were grouped using DBSCAN, with TCRdist sequence similarity added in when clustering inside HLA-allele-positive subsets. Repertoires with fewer than 30,000 or more than 120,000 public chains, plus five repertoires with anomalous nucleotide sharing, were excluded from co-occurrence clustering. Not all clones reach the TCRdb copy of this immuneACCESS table, which keeps in-frame sequences only. Checked studies attribute under half of the gap to unresolved V genes and leave the rest unexplained. V and J calls and clone size are given by that table; D and trimming were obtained from the DNA. The sample profile shows 150,000 to 200,000 clones; 70% to 90% of them were found once. Of the sample, around 5% is held by the ten largest clones.

The cohort consisted of hundreds of healthy bone marrow donors. At the time of sampling, all cohort members were nominally healthy, though unrecorded immune exposures were likely present. The donor tested CMV seropositive and was one of the 289 seropositive cohort members. Every donor gave a peripheral blood sample, and the peripheral blood mononuclear cells from that sample were used for TCR beta sequencing. The Qiagen DNeasy Blood Extraction Kit was used to extract genomic DNA from the blood cell samples. V drops 2 bases and J drops 7 bases, leaving 4 bases in between. The germline V gene specifies SGHDN as CDR1 and FVKESK as CDR2. The CDR3, cysteine through phenylalanine, is 11 amino acids long. Just CDR3 DNA is preserved here, 33 bases in frame from base 1.

The sequence was obtained from a girl aged 5 to 17 in good health and CMV-seropositive. The receptor chain draws on TRBV14 and TRBJ2-3; no D segment can be confidently identified. The sequencing input was PBMCs. For the CDR3, the sequence is CASSQSNTQYF. The base sequence is TGTGCCAGCAGCCAATCCAATACGCAGTATTTT. The entire variable domain, with the stretches around the CDR3 drawn from the reference TRBV14 and TRBJ2-3 proteins, is EAGVTQFPSHSVIEKGQTVTLRCDPISGHDNLYWYRRVMGKEIKFLLHFVKESKQDESGMPNNRFLAERTGGTYSTLKVQPAELEDSGVYFCASSQSNTQYFGPGTRLTVL.